Presented here are 30 T cell receptor beta chains from one specimen sequenced in a study of early stage breast cancer tumors. Some clones are missing from TCRdb's copy, which holds only in-frame ones; the method was immunoSEQ multiplex PCR. The table has several thousand clones, 71% seen once. Material for sequencing was normal breast tissue next to the tumor. These receptors were obtained from a person in their sixties or seventies with breast cancer.

CDR3 in amino acids: CASSIISGSGNTIYF. The CDR3 DNA follows: TGTGCCAGTAGTATAATATCCGGCTCTGGAAACACCATATATTTT. This chain connects TRBV19 to TRBJ1-3; no definite D call. This CDR3 contains 15 residues. V gave up 2 bases and J gave up 0 bases, with 8 bases separating them. Per germline, CDR1 LNHDA and CDR2 SQIVND (reference sequence).

V and J are TRBV4-3 and TRBJ2-1, with 7 bases lining up with TRBD2. Germline values: CDR1 LGHNA, CDR2 YSLEER. J was trimmed by 0 bases and V by 0 bases; bases with no gene match: 8. This CDR3 comprises 18 residues. In nucleotides, the CDR3 is TGCGCCAGCAGCCAAGATCCCCTAGCGGTCAGCTCCTACAATGAGCAGTTCTTC. It yields the protein CASSQDPLAVSSYNEQFF.

In nucleotides, the CDR3 is TGTGCTAGTGGTTTCGGGACAGGGGTTAGTGATGAGCAGTTCTTC. Its protein is CASGFGTGVSDEQFF. The genes are TRBV12-5 and TRBJ2-1; 10 nucleotides agree with TRBD1. With V trimmed by 3 bases and J by 8 bases, 7 bases remained unmatched. The CDR3 totals 15 residues. In germline, CDR1 is LGHNT, CDR2 FRNRAP.

The CDR3 DNA follows: TGTGCCAGCAGTTCCCCGCGAGCGGGTCTAACCGGGGAGCTGTTTTTT. It encodes CASSSPRAGLTGELFF. The chain employs TRBV28 and TRBJ2-2; D is perhaps TRBD2 (6 bases). CDR1 is MDHEN, CDR2 SYDVKM, per germline. The CDR3 consists of 16 residues. Trimming left V 4 bases short and J 5 bases short, with 17 bases between.

The J gene is TRBJ2-1, the V gene TRBV15, with D tentatively TRBD2 (6 bases). The CDR3 runs 15 residues. The V gene lost 3 bases and the J gene lost 6 bases, with 15 bases spanning the gap. Germline CDR1 is LNHNV and CDR2 is YYDKDF (reference sequence). The CDR3 nucleotides read TGTGCCACCAGCAGCCCGGGAGCGGCCCGCAATGAGCAGTTCTTC. It translates to CATSSPGAARNEQFF.

The chain carries TRBV5-6 and TRBJ1-1; 9 nucleotides line up with TRBD1. This CDR3 is 16 amino acids long. Germline V lookup: CDR1 SGHDT, CDR2 YYEEEE. Trimming took 3 bases from V and 9 from J; bases not matched to a gene: 15. The CDR3 bases are TGTGCCAGCAGCTACTATGGTCCGGGACAGGGTTCCCAAGCTTTCTTT. Translated, it gives CASSYYGPGQGSQAFF.

This clone was counted a few times. This chain uses TRBV29-1 with TRBJ2-7, with D hard to call. The CDR3 spans 14 residues. CDR1 is SQVTM, CDR2 ANQGSEA, per germline. Trimming pared 0 bases from V and 3 bases from J, leaving 12 bases between. The chain's CDR3 is CSVEDGVSLYEQYF. For the CDR3, the DNA is TGCAGCGTTGAAGATGGAGTCAGCCTCTACGAGCAGTACTTC.

The rearrangement joins TRBV5-4 to TRBJ2-1, with D possibly matching TRBD2 (6 bases). V was clipped by 1 base and J by 8 bases, with 16 bases between them. The CDR3 contains 15 residues. CDR1 and CDR2 (germline): SGHNT, YYREEE (reference sequence). CDR3 sequence: CASSLSREVAHEQFF. DNA of the CDR3: TGTGCCAGCAGCTTGTCGAGGGAGGTTGCCCATGAGCAGTTCTTC.

The count of this clone is one. V gene TRBV10-3 combines with J gene TRBJ2-7, with unresolved D. CDR3 length: 11 amino acids. Germline CDR1 and CDR2: ENHRY and SYGVKD. The V and J ends lost 4 bases and 5 bases respectively, with 6 bases between them. CDR3 coding DNA: TGTGCCATCAGTGGAGGCAACGAGCAGTACTTC. Protein: CAISGGNEQYF.

The genes are TRBV2 and TRBJ2-1; no firm D call. Germline values: CDR1 SNHLY, CDR2 FYNNEI. The CDR3 spans 13 residues. Trimming took 4 bases from V and 6 from J, leaving 10 bases between them. The CDR3 sequence: CASSVRLFNEQFF. The CDR3 DNA is TGTGCCAGCAGTGTCAGACTTTTCAATGAGCAGTTCTTC.

This clone showed up just a few times. The chain recombines TRBV7-7 with TRBJ2-7; no reliable D call. The CDR3 is 15 residues long. V was cut by 1 base and J by 0 bases, with 10 bases left in between. The germline V gene encodes CDR1 SSHAT and CDR2 FNYEAQ (reference sequence). The chain's CDR3 is CASSLGTAGSYEQYF. The CDR3 coding sequence is TGTGCCAGCAGCTTAGGTACAGCTGGCTCCTACGAGCAGTACTTC. Full variable domain (remainder filled in from reference TRBV7-7 and TRBJ2-7): GAGVSQSPRYKVTKRGQDVTLRCDPISSHATLYWYQQALGQGPEFLTYFNYEAQPDKSGLPSDRFSAERPEGSISTLTIQRTEQRDSAMYRCASSLGTAGSYEQYFGPGTRLTVT.

This clone is termed medium-sized. J is TRBJ2-7 and V is TRBV7-8, with TRBD1 as a possible D gene (6 bases). CDR3 size: 14 residues. CDR1 and CDR2 (germline): SGHVS, FQNEAQ. Trimming shortened V by 5 bases and J by 1 base, and 12 bases separated the two germline ends. The CDR3: CASSPLQGSYEQYF. The CDR3 DNA is TGTGCCAGCAGCCCTTTACAGGGATCCTACGAGCAGTACTTC.

This chain uses TRBV28 with TRBJ2-7; D may be TRBD2 (7 bases). Deletions cut 5 bases from V and 7 bases from J, with 18 bases between. In germline, CDR1 is MDHEN, CDR2 SYDVKM. The CDR3 loop spans 14 amino acids. The DNA for the CDR3 is TGTGCCAGCAGTCCCCTGGGGGGGGCACGTGAGCAGTACTTC. Translation gives CASSPLGGAREQYF.

The chain has TRBV28 and TRBJ1-1; 11 bases line up with TRBD1. V dropped 5 bases and J dropped 4; count of bases not matched to a gene: 9. This CDR3 region has 16 residues. From germline, CDR1 is MDHEN and CDR2 SYDVKM. The DNA for the CDR3 is TGTGCCAGCAGTCCCCCGGCCGGGACAGGGGGCACTGAAGCTTTCTTT. It is translated as CASSPPAGTGGTEAFF. The full variable domain, rest sourced from reference TRBV28 and TRBJ1-1, is DVKVTQSSRYLVKRTGEKVFLECVQDMDHENMFWYRQDPGLGLRLIYFSYDVKMKEKGDIPEGYSVSREKKERFSLILESASTNQTSMYLCASSPPAGTGGTEAFFGQGTRLTVV.

In its sample, this clone was seen once. The rearrangement joins TRBV28 to TRBJ1-4; 7 bases are a match to TRBD1. The CDR3 has 16 amino acids. Germline CDR1 is MDHEN and CDR2 is SYDVKM. With 5 bases clipped from V and 7 bases from J, the junction kept 13 bases outside the gene matches. The CDR3: CASSRTGTALSEKLFF. CDR3 sequence (DNA): TGTGCCAGCAGTCGAACCGGGACAGCGTTGAGTGAAAAACTGTTTTTT.

V and J are TRBV7-9 and TRBJ1-1, with D uncertain. This CDR3 contains 13 residues. From germline, CDR1 is SEHNR and CDR2 FQNEAQ (reference sequence). V was clipped by 6 bases and J by 2 bases, with 10 bases between them. CDR3 DNA sequence: TGTGCCAGCAGACAAACTAGTAACACTGAAGCTTTCTTT. It is translated as CASRQTSNTEAFF.

This clone appeared once. The chain employs TRBV27 and TRBJ2-3; TRBD1 matches at 8 bases. CDR1 MNHEY and CDR2 SMNVEV come from the germline V gene (reference sequence). The CDR3 consists of 15 residues. Trimming removed 5 bases from V and 6 bases from J; junction bases left unmatched: 10. The CDR3 coding sequence is TGTGCCAGCAGTCTCGAAGGACAGGGTTCGGATACGCAGTATTTT. Translation: CASSLEGQGSDTQYF.

This clone came up a few times. The V call is TRBV10-3, the J call TRBJ2-1, with TRBD2 identical over 8 bases. Germline trimming cut 6 bases from V and 1 base from J; bases unmatched to any gene: 2. Germline CDR1 is ENHRY and CDR2 is SYGVKD. This CDR3 is built from 14 residues. The CDR3 sequence: CAIRLADSYNEQFF. DNA for the CDR3: TGTGCCATCAGACTAGCGGATTCCTACAATGAGCAGTTCTTC.

V and J are TRBV27 and TRBJ1-6, with D possibly being TRBD1 (5 bases). Germline CDR1 MNHEY, CDR2 SMNVEV (reference sequence). V was cut by 8 bases and J by 7 bases, with 6 bases left in between. The CDR3 covers 11 residues. CDR3 residues: CASGGNSPLHF. CDR3 nucleotide sequence: TGTGCCAGCGGGGGGAATTCACCCCTCCACTTT.

This chain uses TRBV28 with TRBJ1-5, with 7 positions matching TRBD1. The CDR3 is 18 amino acids. V shed 3 bases, J shed 5 bases, and the junction held 16 bases outside the gene matches. The V gene's germline CDR1 is MDHEN and CDR2 SYDVKM. CDR3 in amino acids: CASSLFLGQTWWDQPQHF. The CDR3 nucleotides are TGTGCCAGCAGTTTGTTTTTGGGACAGACGTGGTGGGATCAGCCCCAGCATTTT.

This clone came up a few times. This rearrangement joins TRBV19 to TRBJ1-5; D gene unclear. Trimming took 9 bases from V and 2 from J, leaving 8 bases between them. In germline, CDR1 is LNHDA, CDR2 SQIVND (reference sequence). The CDR3 sequence is 12 residues long. In DNA form, the CDR3 reads TGTGCCAGCGACAACGGCAATCAGCCCCAGCATTTT. Encoded protein: CASDNGNQPQHF. The full variable domain, completed using reference TRBV19 and TRBJ1-5, is DGGITQSPKYLFRKEGQNVTLSCEQNLNHDAMYWYRQDPGQGLRLIYYSQIVNDFQKGDIAEGYSVSREKKESFPLTVTSAQKNPTAFYLCASDNGNQPQHFGDGTRLSIL.

This sequence joins TRBV7-8 and TRBJ2-3; 10 bases agree with TRBD2. The CDR3 spans 15 residues. V lost 0 bases to trimming and J lost 5 bases; unmatched junction nucleotides: 2. Germline V gene lookup returns CDR1 SGHVS and CDR2 FQNEAQ. In DNA, the CDR3 is TGTGCCAGCAGCTTAGCCAGCGGGAGGGTAGATACGCAGTATTTT. Its translation is CASSLASGRVDTQYF.

The chain has TRBV5-4 and TRBJ2-3; D may be TRBD2 (6 bases). This CDR3 contains 15 residues. The ends were cut back, 4 bases at V and 11 bases at J, with 23 bases in the middle. The germline gives CDR1 SGHNT, CDR2 YYREEE (reference sequence). CDR3 nucleotides: TGTGCCAGCAGCGCCCGGACGGGAGTCAAGTCCTTGCAGTATTTT. Translating gives CASSARTGVKSLQYF.

The rearrangement uses TRBV7-2 and TRBJ1-3; D remains unclear. This CDR3 region has 15 residues. Germline CDR1 and CDR2: SGHTA and FQGNSA. V was shortened by 1 base and J by 1 base, with 8 bases between the two germline ends. As DNA, the CDR3 is TGTGCCAGCAGCTTAGATACGGGGTCTGGAAACACCATATATTTT. Amino acids: CASSLDTGSGNTIYF.

V usage is TRBV2 and J usage is TRBJ2-2; TRBD1 might be the D (6 bases). The germline V gene has CDR1 SNHLY and CDR2 FYNNEI. V was cut by 8 bases and J by 4 bases, with 17 bases left in between. The CDR3 consists of 15 residues. The CDR3 sequence is CASLSEFRGTGELFF. The CDR3 DNA is TGTGCCAGCCTTTCCGAGTTCAGGGGCACCGGGGAGCTGTTTTTT.

The J gene is TRBJ2-2, the V gene TRBV18; D remains unclear. Germline loops: CDR1 KGHSH, CDR2 LQKENI. This CDR3 has 13 residues. Deletions cut 6 bases from V and 0 bases from J, with 5 bases between. This CDR3 is CASSPPNTGELFF. The CDR3 nucleotides read TGTGCCAGCTCCCCTCCGAACACCGGGGAGCTGTTTTTT. The full variable domain, rest sourced from reference TRBV18 and TRBJ2-2, is NAGVMQNPRHLVRRRGQEARLRCSPMKGHSHVYWYRQLPEEGLKFMVYLQKENIIDESGMPKERFSAEFPKEGPSILRIQQVVRGDSAAYFCASSPPNTGELFFGEGSRLTVL.

The genes are TRBV6-6 and TRBJ2-7; the D is unclear. CDR1 and CDR2 (germline): MNHNY, SVGAGI (reference sequence). This CDR3 is built from 12 residues. The ends were cut back, 5 bases at V and 3 bases at J, with 8 bases in the middle. CDR3 region: CASSIGVYEQYF. For the CDR3, the DNA is TGTGCCAGCAGTATAGGAGTCTACGAGCAGTACTTC.

V is TRBV7-8 and J is TRBJ1-3; D is undetermined. The germline gives CDR1 SGHVS, CDR2 FQNEAQ. The length of the CDR3 is 15 residues. Trimming took 5 bases from V and 2 from J, leaving 13 bases between them. CDR3 sequence reads: CASSPAGEPGNTIYF. In DNA, the CDR3 is TGTGCCAGCAGCCCGGCGGGAGAGCCTGGAAACACCATATATTTT. The entire variable domain, with the rest obtained from reference TRBV7-8 and TRBJ1-3, is as follows: GAGVSQSPRYKVAKRGQDVALRCDPISGHVSLFWYQQALGQGPEFLTYFQNEAQLDKSGLPSDRFFAERPEGSVSTLKIQRTQQEDSAVYLCASSPAGEPGNTIYFGEGSWLTVV.

The rearrangement joins TRBV9 to TRBJ2-2, with 9 bases aligning to TRBD2. The CDR3 totals 17 residues. Germline loops: CDR1 SGDLS, CDR2 YYNGEE. V gave up 1 base and J gave up 2 bases; unmatched junction bases: 6. CDR3 protein: CASSVNPAGGNTGELFF. The CDR3, as DNA: TGTGCCAGCAGCGTAAACCCAGCGGGGGGAAACACCGGGGAGCTGTTTTTT.

V is TRBV5-5 and J is TRBJ1-1; a weak D match, TRBD1 (5 bases). This CDR3 spans 16 amino acids. Trimming pared 4 bases from V and 6 bases from J, leaving 22 bases between. The germline gives CDR1 SGHKS, CDR2 YYEKEE (reference sequence). CDR3 residues: CASSTTGGARGSEAFF. CDR3 sequence (DNA): TGTGCCAGCAGCACTACCGGAGGGGCGCGAGGGTCTGAAGCTTTCTTT.